This T cell receptor (beta chain) is from a study of T cell changes during pregnancy in multiple sclerosis. Profiling relied on immunoSEQ multiplex PCR, and the TCRdb table lists in-frame clones only, not all of them. The sample has some 50,000 clones; roughly nine tenths are singletons. This material consisted of peripheral blood, taken in the first trimester of pregnancy. The receptor was isolated from a female donor in good health, enrolled as a control in a pregnancy study.

The CDR3 DNA sequence: TGTGCCAGCAGCTTAGAGGTGGGGGGACCTTATAGCAATCAGCCCCAGCATTTT. The encoded protein is CASSLEVGGPYSNQPQHF. The chain carries TRBV7-6 and TRBJ1-5; possibly TRBD1 for D (5 bases). Germline loops: CDR1 SGHVS, CDR2 FNYEAQ. The CDR3 covers 18 residues. Trimming stripped 1 base from V and 0 bases from J, with 16 bases between.